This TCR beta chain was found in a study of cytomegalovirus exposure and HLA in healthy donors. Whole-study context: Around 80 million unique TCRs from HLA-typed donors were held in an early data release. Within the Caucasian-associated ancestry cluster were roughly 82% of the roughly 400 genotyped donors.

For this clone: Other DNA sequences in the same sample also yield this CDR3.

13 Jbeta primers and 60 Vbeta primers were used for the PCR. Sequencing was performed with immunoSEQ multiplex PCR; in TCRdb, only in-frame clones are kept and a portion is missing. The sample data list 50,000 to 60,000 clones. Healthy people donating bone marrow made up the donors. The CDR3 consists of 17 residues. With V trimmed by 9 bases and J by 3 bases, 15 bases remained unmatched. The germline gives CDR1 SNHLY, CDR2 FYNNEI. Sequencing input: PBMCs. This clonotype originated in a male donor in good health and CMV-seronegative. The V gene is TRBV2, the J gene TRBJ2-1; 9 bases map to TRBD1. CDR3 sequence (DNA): TGTGCCAGTACAGGACAGGGGTGGCCACAGCTCTACAATGAGCAGTTCTTC. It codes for CASTGQGWPQLYNEQFF.